This TCR beta chain was observed in a study of T cells in Graves' hyperthyroidism and ophthalmopathy. Germline values: CDR1 SQVTM, CDR2 ANQGSEA. CDR3 length equals 12 residues. With V trimmed by 7 bases and J by 5 bases, 3 bases remained unmatched. The CDR3 regions of TCR beta were amplified from RNA transcripts. With the HTBI primer set, the TCR CDR3 went through a first round of RT-PCR. MiXCR, applied by TCRdb to the multiplex PCR reads, yields one record per CDR3 protein. The profile shows 250,000 to 400,000 distinct CDR3 sequences, roughly 13% of them singletons. Study conclusions and caveats: Ophthalmopathy and stable hyperthyroidism were told apart by a 13 V-J model. Most clonotypes expanded in the thyroid (above 0.001) were also present in blood.

To note about this clonotype: What it binds is unknown. Just one base apart from a much larger clone, this may be a read error.

Sequenced material: blood. The chain combines TRBV29-1 with TRBJ1-4; 8 bases are a match to TRBD1. The sequence was collected from a woman in her thirties or forties with Graves' ophthalmopathy. CDR3 protein: CSDRTGNEKLFF. The CDR3 nucleotides read TGCAGCGACAGGACAGGGAATGAAAAACTGTTTTTT.